A selection of T cell receptor beta chains follows, all from one sample in a study of blood T cell repertoires in COVID-19. Repertoires were generated with immunoSEQ multiplex PCR, while TCRdb's copy carries only in-frame clones and drops some. The repertoire holds approximately 140,000 clones, with 80% to 90% as singletons. Sequenced input: peripheral blood. These receptors all stem from a woman aged 60-75 years with COVID-19, enrolled during active disease. CDR3s include the opening cysteine and the closing phenylalanine or tryptophan. The D gene is left open where the match is weak. Size values are once, few and many counts, or a class for expanded clones, and some rows have none.

CDR3aa: CASSFLGGQGAKRDTQYF
CDR3nt: TGTGCTAGCAGCTTCCTAGGGGGACAGGGGGCGAAGCGGGATACGCAGTATTTT
v_gene: TRBV7-7
abundance: .
j_gene: TRBJ2-3
d_gene: TRBD1

CDR3aa: CAWSVGGNEKLFF
CDR3nt: TGTGCCTGGAGCGTTGGGGGCAATGAAAAACTGTTTTTT
v_gene: TRBV30
abundance: .
j_gene: TRBJ1-4
d_gene: .

CDR3aa: CASSLMTSQETQYF
CDR3nt: TGTGCCAGCAGCTTAATGACTTCCCAAGAGACCCAGTACTTC
v_gene: TRBV11-2
abundance: .
j_gene: TRBJ2-5
d_gene: .

CDR3aa: CASSLGVYGNTDPYEQYF
CDR3nt: TGCGCCAGCAGCTTGGGGGTTTACGGGAATACAGACCCCTACGAGCAGTACTTC
v_gene: TRBV5-1
abundance: .
j_gene: TRBJ2-7
d_gene: .

CDR3aa: CASSESGSAEAFF
CDR3nt: TGTGCCAGCAGTGAATCAGGGTCTGCTGAAGCTTTCTTT
v_gene: TRBV25-1
abundance: .
j_gene: TRBJ1-1
d_gene: .

CDR3aa: CASSVEGGTAYNEQFF
CDR3nt: TGTGCCAGCAGCGTAGAGGGGGGGACCGCCTACAATGAGCAGTTCTTC
v_gene: TRBV9
abundance: .
j_gene: TRBJ2-1
d_gene: .

CDR3aa: CASSYIQEGYTF
CDR3nt: TGTGCCAGCAGTTACATACAGGAGGGCTACACCTTC
v_gene: TRBV6-5
abundance: few
j_gene: TRBJ1-2
d_gene: .

CDR3aa: CASSQGRGVSYNEQFF
CDR3nt: TGTGCCAGCAGCCAAGGCCGCGGGGTCTCCTACAATGAGCAGTTCTTC
v_gene: TRBV4-2
abundance: .
j_gene: TRBJ2-1
d_gene: .

CDR3aa: CASSVEGTPRTLHF
CDR3nt: TGTGCCAGCAGCGTAGAGGGGACACCGCGGACCCTCCACTTT
v_gene: TRBV9
abundance: few
j_gene: TRBJ1-6
d_gene: .

CDR3aa: CASSLGWANTEAFF
CDR3nt: TGTGCCAGCAGCTTGGGTTGGGCCAACACTGAAGCTTTCTTT
v_gene: TRBV5-5
abundance: .
j_gene: TRBJ1-1
d_gene: .

CDR3aa: CASSLGWASGTDTQYF
CDR3nt: TGTGCCAGCAGCCTAGGCTGGGCTAGCGGCACAGATACGCAGTATTTT
v_gene: TRBV3-1/TRBV3-2
abundance: .
j_gene: TRBJ2-3
d_gene: .

CDR3aa: CASSLNTGNTGELFF
CDR3nt: TGTGCCAGCAGCTTAAATACAGGGAACACCGGGGAGCTGTTTTTT
v_gene: TRBV7-2
abundance: .
j_gene: TRBJ2-2
d_gene: .

CDR3aa: CAIKGTGTVAEAFF
CDR3nt: TGTGCCATTAAAGGTACAGGGACGGTCGCTGAAGCTTTCTTT
v_gene: TRBV10-3
abundance: .
j_gene: TRBJ1-1
d_gene: .

CDR3aa: CASRSTGKGNTIYF
CDR3nt: TGTGCCAGCAGGTCGACAGGGAAGGGAAACACCATATATTTT
v_gene: TRBV14
abundance: .
j_gene: TRBJ1-3
d_gene: TRBD1

CDR3aa: CASSLSQGGNTIYF
CDR3nt: TGTGCTAGCAGCTTATCACAGGGGGGAAACACCATATATTTT
v_gene: TRBV7-7
abundance: .
j_gene: TRBJ1-3
d_gene: TRBD1

CDR3aa: CASSLGTGAWEQYF
CDR3nt: TGTGCCAGCAGCCTTGGGACAGGGGCATGGGAGCAGTACTTC
v_gene: TRBV7-2
abundance: .
j_gene: TRBJ2-7
d_gene: TRBD1

CDR3aa: CASSLEQSNQPQHF
CDR3nt: TGTGCCAGCAGCTTAGAACAGTCCAATCAGCCCCAGCATTTT
v_gene: TRBV7-9
abundance: .
j_gene: TRBJ1-5
d_gene: .

CDR3aa: CSAASPKLGYTF
CDR3nt: TGCAGCGCCGCTTCACCCAAACTAGGCTACACCTTC
v_gene: TRBV29-1
abundance: .
j_gene: TRBJ1-2
d_gene: .

CDR3aa: CASIPPDRGNSNQPQHF
CDR3nt: TGTGCCAGCATCCCCCCGGACAGGGGGAACAGCAATCAGCCCCAGCATTTT
v_gene: TRBV7-3
abundance: .
j_gene: TRBJ1-5
d_gene: TRBD1

CDR3aa: CSASDRDSFRGDGYTF
CDR3nt: TGCAGTGCTAGTGACCGGGACAGCTTTAGGGGGGATGGCTACACCTTC
v_gene: TRBV20-1
abundance: .
j_gene: TRBJ1-2
d_gene: TRBD1

CDR3aa: CASRLLGGGGAMYEQYF
CDR3nt: TGTGCCAGCAGGCTCCTCGGGGGCGGGGGGGCTATGTACGAGCAGTACTTC
v_gene: TRBV27
abundance: .
j_gene: TRBJ2-7
d_gene: TRBD2

CDR3aa: CASSSRPTDTQYF
CDR3nt: TGTGCCAGCAGCTCGCGCCCCACAGATACGCAGTATTTT
v_gene: TRBV28
abundance: few
j_gene: TRBJ2-3
d_gene: .

CDR3aa: CASSPRLAGGKYF
CDR3nt: TGTGCCAGCAGCCCAAGACTAGCGGGGGGGAAGTATTTT
v_gene: TRBV3-1/TRBV3-2
abundance: .
j_gene: TRBJ2-3
d_gene: TRBD2

CDR3aa: CASSYAGPTEAFF
CDR3nt: TGTGCCAGCAGTTACGCGGGACCCACTGAAGCTTTCTTT
v_gene: TRBV6-5
abundance: .
j_gene: TRBJ1-1
d_gene: .

CDR3aa: CASSRATGEMDEQYF
CDR3nt: TGTGCCAGCTCACGCGCGACAGGGGAGATGGACGAGCAGTACTTC
v_gene: TRBV18
abundance: .
j_gene: TRBJ2-7
d_gene: TRBD1

CDR3aa: CASSLVELAGGTDTQYF
CDR3nt: TGTGCCAGCAGCTTAGTAGAGCTAGCGGGGGGCACAGATACGCAGTATTTT
v_gene: TRBV7-6
abundance: .
j_gene: TRBJ2-3
d_gene: TRBD2

CDR3aa: CASSPDKYEQYF
CDR3nt: TGCGCCAGCAGCCCGGACAAGTACGAGCAGTACTTC
v_gene: TRBV5-1
abundance: few
j_gene: TRBJ2-7
d_gene: .

CDR3aa: CAITNGDTQYF
CDR3nt: TGTGCCATCACAAACGGAGATACGCAGTATTTT
v_gene: TRBV10-3
abundance: .
j_gene: TRBJ2-3
d_gene: .

CDR3aa: CASSLQGNVAYGYTF
CDR3nt: TGTGCCAGCAGTCTACAGGGGAATGTCGCCTATGGCTACACCTTC
v_gene: TRBV6-5
abundance: .
j_gene: TRBJ1-2
d_gene: TRBD1

CDR3aa: CASSLGPGQGHQPQHF
CDR3nt: TGTGCCAGCAGCTTGGGACCGGGACAGGGACATCAGCCCCAGCATTTT
v_gene: TRBV5-4
abundance: .
j_gene: TRBJ1-5
d_gene: TRBD1

CDR3aa: CASSNGTSGTNEQFF
CDR3nt: TGTGCCAGCAGTAACGGGACTAGCGGTACAAATGAGCAGTTCTTC
v_gene: TRBV2
abundance: once
j_gene: TRBJ2-1
d_gene: TRBD2

CDR3aa: CASSLNTGTLTQYF
CDR3nt: TGTGCCAGCAGCCTAAACACCGGGACACTTACGCAGTATTTT
v_gene: TRBV3-1/TRBV3-2
abundance: .
j_gene: TRBJ2-3
d_gene: .

CDR3aa: CASSYSTGNYGYTF
CDR3nt: TGTGCCAGCAGTTACTCGACAGGGAACTATGGCTACACCTTC
v_gene: TRBV25-1
abundance: .
j_gene: TRBJ1-2
d_gene: TRBD1

CDR3aa: CAIGQGNYGYTF
CDR3nt: TGTGCCATAGGACAGGGGAACTATGGCTACACCTTC
v_gene: TRBV10-3
abundance: .
j_gene: TRBJ1-2
d_gene: TRBD1

CDR3aa: CASSVGQGRDEKLFF
CDR3nt: TGTGCCAGCAGCGTAGGACAGGGAAGGGATGAAAAACTGTTTTTT
v_gene: TRBV7-2
abundance: few
j_gene: TRBJ1-4
d_gene: TRBD1

CDR3aa: CASSPSGERNTEAFF
CDR3nt: TGTGCCAGCAGCCCCTCCGGGGAAAGGAACACTGAAGCTTTCTTT
v_gene: TRBV6-2/TRBV6-3
abundance: .
j_gene: TRBJ1-1
d_gene: .

CDR3aa: CASIQGKAFF
CDR3nt: TGTGCCAGTATCCAGGGAAAAGCTTTCTTT
v_gene: TRBV19
abundance: .
j_gene: TRBJ1-1
d_gene: .

CDR3aa: CASSGVRDSLNYGYTF
CDR3nt: TGTGCCAGCAGTGGGGTCAGGGACAGTCTTAACTATGGCTACACCTTC
v_gene: TRBV2
abundance: .
j_gene: TRBJ1-2
d_gene: TRBD1

CDR3aa: CASSPGLAGGHQYF
CDR3nt: TGTGCCAGCAGCCCGGGACTAGCGGGGGGCCACCAGTACTTC
v_gene: TRBV7-2
abundance: .
j_gene: TRBJ2-5
d_gene: TRBD2

CDR3aa: CASSPMGQPNSPLHF
CDR3nt: TGTGCCAGCAGCCCCATGGGACAACCTAATTCACCCCTCCACTTT
v_gene: TRBV7-9
abundance: .
j_gene: TRBJ1-6
d_gene: .

CDR3aa: CASSGHGQQLYGYTF
CDR3nt: TGTGCCAGCAGTGGACACGGACAGCAGCTCTATGGCTACACCTTC
v_gene: TRBV6-6
abundance: .
j_gene: TRBJ1-2
d_gene: .

CDR3aa: CASRGQGDNPNYGYTF
CDR3nt: TGTGCCAGCAGGGGACAGGGGGATAACCCCAACTATGGCTACACCTTC
v_gene: TRBV2
abundance: few
j_gene: TRBJ1-2
d_gene: TRBD1

CDR3aa: CASRLTGDRETQYF
CDR3nt: TGTGCCAGCAGATTAACAGGAGACCGAGAGACCCAGTACTTC
v_gene: TRBV7-9
abundance: .
j_gene: TRBJ2-5
d_gene: .

CDR3aa: CASGVTYEQYF
CDR3nt: TGTGCCTCCGGGGTCACCTACGAGCAGTACTTC
v_gene: TRBV2
abundance: few
j_gene: TRBJ2-7
d_gene: .

CDR3aa: CASSRQGDTEAFF
CDR3nt: TGTGCCAGCAGTCGACAGGGGGACACTGAAGCTTTCTTT
v_gene: TRBV6-2/TRBV6-3
abundance: .
j_gene: TRBJ1-1
d_gene: TRBD1

CDR3aa: CSVVGGVGEQYF
CDR3nt: TGCAGCGTTGTGGGGGGAGTGGGGGAGCAGTACTTC
v_gene: TRBV29-1
abundance: .
j_gene: TRBJ2-7
d_gene: .

CDR3aa: CASSQRRLYGYTF
CDR3nt: TGTGCCAGCAGCCAAAGGCGGTTATATGGCTACACCTTC
v_gene: TRBV3-1/TRBV3-2
abundance: .
j_gene: TRBJ1-2
d_gene: .

CDR3aa: CASSPPNRNTEAFF
CDR3nt: TGTGCCAGCTCACCACCGAACAGGAACACTGAAGCTTTCTTT
v_gene: TRBV18
abundance: .
j_gene: TRBJ1-1
d_gene: .

CDR3aa: CASSRTGSEAFF
CDR3nt: TGTGCCAGCAGCCGGACAGGGTCTGAAGCTTTCTTT
v_gene: TRBV5-6
abundance: .
j_gene: TRBJ1-1
d_gene: TRBD1

CDR3aa: CASREQGDHGYTF
CDR3nt: TGTGCCAGCAGAGAACAGGGGGACCATGGCTACACCTTC
v_gene: TRBV12-3/TRBV12-4
abundance: .
j_gene: TRBJ1-2
d_gene: TRBD1

CDR3aa: CASSLRGQANGGELFF
CDR3nt: TGCGCCAGCAGCCTTCGCGGACAGGCAAATGGCGGGGAGCTGTTTTTT
v_gene: TRBV4-1
abundance: .
j_gene: TRBJ2-2
d_gene: TRBD1

CDR3aa: CSVEGGERKSSYEQYF
CDR3nt: TGCAGCGTTGAAGGGGGGGAGCGCAAGAGCTCCTACGAGCAGTACTTC
v_gene: TRBV29-1
abundance: .
j_gene: TRBJ2-7
d_gene: .

CDR3aa: CASSPSSTDTQYF
CDR3nt: TGTGCCAGCTCACCATCATCCACAGATACGCAGTATTTT
v_gene: TRBV18
abundance: .
j_gene: TRBJ2-3
d_gene: .

CDR3aa: CASSSRGGYTF
CDR3nt: TGTGCCAGCAGCTCACGTGGCGGCTACACCTTC
v_gene: TRBV7-2
abundance: .
j_gene: TRBJ1-2
d_gene: .

CDR3aa: CASSPPGNTEAFF
CDR3nt: TGTGCCAGCAGCCCTCCAGGGAACACTGAAGCTTTCTTT
v_gene: TRBV7-8
abundance: .
j_gene: TRBJ1-1
d_gene: .